The clone carrying this TCR beta chain has ten or more counts. What it binds is not known. The source of the sample is a study of tumor-infiltrating lymphocytes in primary liver carcinoma. Study in general: The neoplasms were of stage T1-T3 N0M0, with dimensions of 4.2 to 10 cm across. Yields of productive TCRbeta reads ranged from roughly 3.5 to 7.13 million per sample and were similar across tissue types.

Study findings and constraints: Researchers found tumor-adjacent and tumor-blood pairs overlapped less than tumor region pairs.

TCR beta cDNA was reverse-transcribed from about 550 ng of total RNA. The reaction used a constant-region primer and ProtoScript II reverse transcriptase. Three-round nested multiplex PCR performed with slightly modified ARM-PCR produced the TCR beta libraries. TRBV1-TRBV30 forward primers and a C-beta reverse primer were used in the first two PCR rounds, which each ran for approximately 9 cycles. TCRdb used MiXCR to reprocess the multiplex PCR reads, holding one entry per CDR3 protein. The sample has hundreds of thousands of distinct CDR3 sequences; 65% are singletons. The CDR3 loop spans 15 amino acids. With 7 bases removed from V and 10 bases from J, the gap between germline ends came to 24 bases. The germline V gene has CDR1 SGHKS and CDR2 YYEKEE (reference sequence). RNA isolated from unsorted whole blood supplied the blood RNA, with germline DNA also extracted. Roughly 4 milliliters of peripheral blood were drawn preoperatively.

The TCR comes from a man between 35 and 55 years old with primary liver carcinoma and hepatitis B virus infection. The sample consisted of peripheral blood. The V gene is TRBV5-5, the J gene TRBJ2-1; D is possibly TRBD1 (6 bases). CDR3 nucleotides: TGTGCCAGCGGGGGAAGCGGACAGATCCTTAGGGAGCAGTTCTTC. Translation gives CASGGSGQILREQFF. Full variable domain (rest looked up from reference TRBV5-5 and TRBJ2-1): DAGVTQSPTHLIKTRGQQVTLRCSPISGHKSVSWYQQVLGQGPQFIFQYYEKEERGRGNFPDRFSARQFPNYSSELNVNALLLGDSALYLCASGGSGQILREQFFGPGTRLTVL.